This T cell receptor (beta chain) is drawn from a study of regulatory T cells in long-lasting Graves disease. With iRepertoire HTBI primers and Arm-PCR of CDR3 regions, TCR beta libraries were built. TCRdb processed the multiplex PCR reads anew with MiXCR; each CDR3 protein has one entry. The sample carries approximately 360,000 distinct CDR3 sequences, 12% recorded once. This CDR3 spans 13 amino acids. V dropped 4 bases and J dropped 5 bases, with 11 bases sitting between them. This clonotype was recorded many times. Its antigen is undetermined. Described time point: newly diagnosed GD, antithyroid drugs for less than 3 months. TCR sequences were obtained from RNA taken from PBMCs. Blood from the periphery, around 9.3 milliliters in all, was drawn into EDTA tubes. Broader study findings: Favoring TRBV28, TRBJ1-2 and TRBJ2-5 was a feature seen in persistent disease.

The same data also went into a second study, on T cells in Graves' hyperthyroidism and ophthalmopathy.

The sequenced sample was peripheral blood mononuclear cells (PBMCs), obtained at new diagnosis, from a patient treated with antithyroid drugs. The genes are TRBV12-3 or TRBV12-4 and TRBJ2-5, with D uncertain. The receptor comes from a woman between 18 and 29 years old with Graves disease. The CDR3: CASSSNNRETQYF. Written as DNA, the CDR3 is TGTGCCAGCAGTTCGAACAACCGGGAGACCCAGTACTTC.